Below are 10 T cell receptor beta chains sequenced from a single sample in a study of blood T cell repertoires in COVID-19. Using immunoSEQ multiplex PCR, the repertoire was profiled, and TCRdb retains in-frame clones only, with some absent. The top ten hold just under 15% of the sample, which has roughly 70,000 clones, under 85% seen once. Sequencing input: peripheral blood. These receptors all stem from a man aged 60 to 75 with COVID-19, enrolled during active disease.

CDR3 nucleotides: TGTGCCACCCTCCGGACCAAAGCGGGGGGAACAGATACGCAGTATTTT. It specifies CATLRTKAGGTDTQYF. This chain links TRBV24-1 with TRBJ2-3; 9 bases line up with TRBD2. From germline, CDR1 is KGHDR and CDR2 SFDVKD. This CDR3 is built from 16 residues. V was clipped by 9 bases and J by 3 bases; unmatched bases: 12.

The chain uses TRBV6-1 and TRBJ2-2; tentatively, D is TRBD2 (6 bases). This CDR3 is built from 15 residues. Germline assignment: CDR1 MNHNS and CDR2 SASEGT. The V and J ends lost 1 base and 0 bases respectively, with 6 bases between them. CDR3 residues: CASSEGTTNTGELFF. For the CDR3, the DNA is TGTGCCAGCAGTGAAGGGACTACGAACACCGGGGAGCTGTTTTTT.

This clone showed up just a few times. The genes are TRBV11-3 and TRBJ2-1, with a weak D call TRBD1 (5 bases). Germline-derived CDR1 and CDR2 are SGHNT and YENEEA. This CDR3 has 12 amino acids. V lost 3 bases, J lost 6 bases, and 6 bases lay in between. This CDR3 is CASSFQGNEQFF. For the CDR3, the DNA is TGTGCCAGCAGCTTCCAGGGCAATGAGCAGTTCTTC.

This chain uses TRBV11-2 with TRBJ2-1; TRBD1 agrees at 9 bases. The V gene end was trimmed by 3 bases and the J gene end by 6 bases; junction bases not matched to a gene: 9. The germline CDR1 and CDR2 sequences are SGHAT and FQNNGV. The CDR3 has 16 residues. CDR3 in DNA: TGTGCCAGCAGCTTGAACAGGGGGCCTATCTCCAATGAGCAGTTCTTC. It translates to CASSLNRGPISNEQFF.

The chain links TRBV28 to TRBJ1-2; 8 positions match TRBD1. The germline gives CDR1 MDHEN, CDR2 SYDVKM. CDR3 length: 15 residues. The trim removed 5 bases at V and 8 bases at J, leaving 13 bases unmatched. The CDR3: CASSTPATGVGGYTF. CDR3 sequence (DNA): TGTGCCAGCAGTACCCCCGCGACAGGGGTGGGGGGCTACACCTTC.

This clone was seen a few times. CDR3: CASSFNVGGSEKLFF. For the CDR3, the DNA is TGTGCCAGCAGCTTTAATGTCGGGGGATCGGAAAAACTGTTTTTT. The chain couples TRBV13 to TRBJ1-4, with D possibly TRBD1 on 5 matching bases. Trimming took 3 bases from V and 8 from J, leaving 16 bases between them. The V gene's germline CDR1 is PRHDT and CDR2 FYEKMQ (reference sequence). The CDR3 totals 15 residues.

The chain couples TRBV11-3 to TRBJ2-2; 9 bases are shared with TRBD1. This CDR3 spans 15 amino acids. The V segment lost 4 bases and the J segment 4 bases; nucleotides outside the gene matches: 4. The germline gives CDR1 SGHNT, CDR2 YENEEA. The CDR3 protein is CASSSGTGSTGELFF. CDR3 DNA: TGTGCCAGCAGCTCCGGGACAGGGAGCACCGGGGAGCTGTTTTTT. Looking up the rest from reference TRBV11-3 and TRBJ2-2 gives the full variable domain: EAGVVQSPRYKIIEKKQPVAFWCNPISGHNTLYWYLQNLGQGPELLIRYENEEAVDDSQLPKDRFSAERLKGVDSTLKIQPAELGDSAVYLCASSSGTGSTGELFFGEGSRLTVL.

As DNA, the CDR3 is TGCGCCAGCAGCTTACGGGGGGCTAACACCGGGGAGCTGTTTTTT. This translates into CASSLRGANTGELFF. V is TRBV5-1 and J is TRBJ2-2; D is perhaps TRBD2 (7 bases). This CDR3 spans 15 amino acids. Trimming removed 2 bases at V and 2 bases at J, with 10 bases between. The germline gives CDR1 SGHRS, CDR2 YFSETQ.

The chain employs TRBV5-4 and TRBJ2-1; 11 bases align to TRBD1. The length of the CDR3 is 15 residues. Germline loops: CDR1 SGHNT, CDR2 YYREEE (reference sequence). With V trimmed by 5 bases and J by 7 bases, 8 bases remained unmatched. CDR3 sequence: CASRYPGQGVNEQFF. The CDR3 DNA reads TGTGCCAGCAGATATCCGGGACAGGGGGTTAATGAGCAGTTCTTC.

Here the CDR3 reads CASSSPDSYEQYF. The CDR3 DNA sequence: TGTGCCAGCAGTTCACCAGACTCCTACGAGCAGTACTTC. This rearrangement joins TRBV2 to TRBJ2-7, with D uncertain. Germline V gene data show CDR1 as SNHLY and CDR2 as FYNNEI. There are 13 residues in the CDR3. V gave up 5 bases and J gave up 0 bases, with 8 bases separating them.